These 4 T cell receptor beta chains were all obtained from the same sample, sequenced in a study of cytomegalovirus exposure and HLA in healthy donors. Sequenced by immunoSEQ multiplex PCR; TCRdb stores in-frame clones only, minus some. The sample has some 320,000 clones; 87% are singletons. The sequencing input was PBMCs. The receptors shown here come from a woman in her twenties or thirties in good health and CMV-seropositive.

The CDR3 DNA reads as TGTGCCAGCAGTTTAGTGGCAAATGGACCAAGCTCCTACAATGAGCAGTTCTTC. Protein product: CASSLVANGPSSYNEQFF. The V call is TRBV28, the J call TRBJ2-1, with D unclear. V lost 2 bases to trimming and J lost 0 bases, with 17 bases between them. Germline V lookup: CDR1 MDHEN, CDR2 SYDVKM. The CDR3 consists of 18 residues. The full variable domain, completed using reference TRBV28 and TRBJ2-1, is DVKVTQSSRYLVKRTGEKVFLECVQDMDHENMFWYRQDPGLGLRLIYFSYDVKMKEKGDIPEGYSVSREKKERFSLILESASTNQTSMYLCASSLVANGPSSYNEQFFGPGTRLTVL.

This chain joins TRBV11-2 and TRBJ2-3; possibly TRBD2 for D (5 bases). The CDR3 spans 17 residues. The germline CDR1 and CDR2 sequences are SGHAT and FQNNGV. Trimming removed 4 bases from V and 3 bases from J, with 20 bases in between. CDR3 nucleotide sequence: TGTGCCAGCAGCTCCCGAAAACGGGATTACAGTACAGATACGCAGTATTTT. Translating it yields CASSSRKRDYSTDTQYF.

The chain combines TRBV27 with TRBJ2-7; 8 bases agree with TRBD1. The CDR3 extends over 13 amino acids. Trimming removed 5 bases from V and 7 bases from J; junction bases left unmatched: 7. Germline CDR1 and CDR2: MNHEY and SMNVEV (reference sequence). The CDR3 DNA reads TGTGCCAGCAGTCCACGGACAGGGAGAGAGCAGTACTTC. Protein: CASSPRTGREQYF.

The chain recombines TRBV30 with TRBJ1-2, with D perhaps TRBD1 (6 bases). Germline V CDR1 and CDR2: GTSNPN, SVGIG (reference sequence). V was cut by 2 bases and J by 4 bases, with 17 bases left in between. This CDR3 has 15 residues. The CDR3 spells CAWSFRLRDTYGYTF. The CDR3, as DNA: TGTGCCTGGAGTTTTCGACTCCGGGACACCTATGGCTACACCTTC.